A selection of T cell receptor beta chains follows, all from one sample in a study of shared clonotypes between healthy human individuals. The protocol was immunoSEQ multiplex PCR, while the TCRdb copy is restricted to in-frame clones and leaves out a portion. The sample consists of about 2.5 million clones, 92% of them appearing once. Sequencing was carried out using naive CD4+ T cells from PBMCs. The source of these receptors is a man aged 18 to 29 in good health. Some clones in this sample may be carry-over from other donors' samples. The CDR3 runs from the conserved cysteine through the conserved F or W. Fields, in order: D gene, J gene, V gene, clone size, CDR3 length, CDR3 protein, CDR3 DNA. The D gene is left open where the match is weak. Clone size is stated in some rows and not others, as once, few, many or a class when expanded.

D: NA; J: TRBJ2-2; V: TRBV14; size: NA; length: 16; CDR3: CASSQEIGGPTGELFF; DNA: TGTGCCAGCAGCCAAGAGATTGGGGGGCCCACCGGGGAGCTGTTTTTT
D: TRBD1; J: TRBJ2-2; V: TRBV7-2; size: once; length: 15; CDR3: CASSQTGLGTGELFF; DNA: TGTGCCAGCAGCCAGACAGGGTTGGGCACCGGGGAGCTGTTTTTT
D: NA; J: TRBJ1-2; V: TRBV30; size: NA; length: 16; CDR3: CAWKESYWGWNYGYTF; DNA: TGTGCCTGGAAGGAATCGTATTGGGGTTGGAACTATGGCTACACCTTC
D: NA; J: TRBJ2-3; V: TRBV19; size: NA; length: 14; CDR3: CASSTDGYADTQYF; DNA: TGTGCCAGTAGTACGGATGGGTACGCAGATACGCAGTATTTT
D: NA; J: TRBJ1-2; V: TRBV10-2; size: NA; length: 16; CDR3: CASSGARWDFPYGYTF; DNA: TGCGCCAGCAGTGGAGCCCGATGGGACTTCCCCTATGGCTACACCTTC
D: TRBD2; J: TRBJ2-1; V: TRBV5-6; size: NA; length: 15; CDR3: CASTELAGGLYEQFF; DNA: TGTGCCAGCACCGAATTAGCGGGAGGTCTCTATGAGCAGTTCTTC
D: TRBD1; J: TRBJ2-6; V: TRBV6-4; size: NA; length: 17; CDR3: CASSRQGARAGANVLTF; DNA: TGTGCCAGCAGTCGACAGGGGGCGAGGGCTGGGGCCAACGTCCTGACTTTC
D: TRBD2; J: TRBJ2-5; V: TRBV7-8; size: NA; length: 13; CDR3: CASTRTRKETQYF; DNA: TGTGCCAGCACCAGGACTAGGAAGGAGACCCAGTACTTC
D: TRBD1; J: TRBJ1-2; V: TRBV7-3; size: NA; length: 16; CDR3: CASRNTRGQGAEGYTF; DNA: TGTGCCAGCAGGAACACGCGAGGACAGGGGGCGGAGGGCTACACCTTC
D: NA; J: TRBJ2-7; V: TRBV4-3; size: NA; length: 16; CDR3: CASSDFRDSQSGEQYF; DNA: TGCGCCAGCAGCGACTTCCGGGACTCCCAAAGTGGCGAGCAGTACTTC
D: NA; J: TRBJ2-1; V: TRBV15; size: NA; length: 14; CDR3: CATISGAFRDEQFF; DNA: TGTGCCACCATATCGGGGGCCTTTAGGGATGAGCAGTTCTTC
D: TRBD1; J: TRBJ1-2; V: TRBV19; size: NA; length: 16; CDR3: CASSIPTRDRLRGYTF; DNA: TGTGCCAGTAGTATACCGACTCGGGACAGACTGAGAGGCTACACCTTC
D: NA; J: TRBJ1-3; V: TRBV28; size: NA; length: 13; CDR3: CASSPGTRNTIYF; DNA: TGTGCCAGCAGTCCCGGGACACGAAACACCATATATTTT
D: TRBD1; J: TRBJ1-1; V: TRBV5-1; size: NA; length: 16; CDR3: CASSSRGTGVDTEAFF; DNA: TGCGCCAGCAGCTCAAGAGGGACAGGGGTGGACACTGAAGCTTTCTTT
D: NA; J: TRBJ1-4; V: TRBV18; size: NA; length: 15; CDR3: CASGADLATNEKLFF; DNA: TGTGCCAGCGGCGCAGACCTTGCAACTAATGAAAAACTGTTTTTT